This T cell receptor (beta chain) was captured by sequencing in a study of glioma-infiltrating T cells after dendritic cell vaccination. V lost 5 bases and J 0 bases, leaving 10 bases between the germline ends. The CDR3 loop spans 14 amino acids. Germline loops: CDR1 SEHNR, CDR2 FQNEAQ (reference sequence). Here immunoSEQ multiplex PCR was the method, and the copy in TCRdb shows in-frame clones only, minus some. The top ten hold approximately 2.9% of the sample, which has about 82,000 clones, about 90% seen once. The chain carries TRBV7-9 and TRBJ1-2; D not resolved. Sequenced material: blood, taken before dendritic cell vaccination. The TCR comes from a human donor with glioblastoma. CDR3 nucleotides: TGTGCCAGCAGCATAAATGGAGCTAACTATGGCTACACCTTC. Its translation is CASSINGANYGYTF.